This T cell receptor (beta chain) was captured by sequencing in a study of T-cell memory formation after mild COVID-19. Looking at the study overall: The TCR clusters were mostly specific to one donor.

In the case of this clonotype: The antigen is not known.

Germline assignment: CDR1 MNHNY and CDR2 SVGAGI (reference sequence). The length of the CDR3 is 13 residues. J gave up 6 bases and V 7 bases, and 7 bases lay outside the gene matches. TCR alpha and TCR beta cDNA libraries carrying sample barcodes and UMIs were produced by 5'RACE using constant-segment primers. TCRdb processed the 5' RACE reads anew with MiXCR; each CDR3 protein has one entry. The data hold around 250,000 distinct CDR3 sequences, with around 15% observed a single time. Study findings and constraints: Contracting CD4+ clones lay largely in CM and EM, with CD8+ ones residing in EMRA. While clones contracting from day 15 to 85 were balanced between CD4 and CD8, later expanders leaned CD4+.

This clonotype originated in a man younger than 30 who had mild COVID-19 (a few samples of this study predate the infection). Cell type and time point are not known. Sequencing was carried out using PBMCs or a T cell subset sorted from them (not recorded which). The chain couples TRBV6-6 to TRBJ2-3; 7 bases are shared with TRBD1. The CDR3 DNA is TGTGCCAGCATCAGACAGGGTGCGGATACGCAGTATTTT. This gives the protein CASIRQGADTQYF.